This T cell receptor beta chain comes out of a study of glioma-infiltrating T cells. Study-level findings and limits: Very few CDR3 sequences were shared between tissue and blood.

V shed 5 bases, J shed 3 bases, and the junction held 5 bases outside the gene matches. Germline values: CDR1 SGHAT, CDR2 FQNNGV. The CDR3 contains 14 residues. The iRepertoire nested amplicon-rescue multiplex PCR amplified TCR alpha and beta CDR3s from RNA. One-step reverse transcription and amplification started from approximately 100-400 ng of tissue mRNA or PBMC total RNA. TCRdb ran MiXCR on the multiplex PCR reads and lists one entry per CDR3 protein. The table lists under 150,000 distinct CDR3 sequences, roughly 43% of them singletons. Turning to this clonotype: Its cognate antigen is unknown.

This receptor was taken from a human donor with low-grade glioma or glioblastoma, undergoing nonglioma brain surgery, or in good health (not recorded which). The chain couples TRBV11-2 to TRBJ2-7, with 9 bases lining up with TRBD2. The sample taken for sequencing was glioma tissue, nonneoplastic brain tissue, or PBMCs (not recorded which). In DNA, the CDR3 is TGTGCCAGCAGCGCTAGCGGGAACCGCTACGAGCAGTACTTC. Translation: CASSASGNRYEQYF.